This TCR beta chain was recovered during a study of blood T cell repertoires in COVID-19. Study context: Sample material is recorded as cDNA or gDNA derived from T cells, B-cell-depleted T cells, or PBMCs.

While infection was still active, Seattle patients were enrolled and then followed longitudinally. V dropped 4 bases and J dropped 2; count of bases not matched to a gene: 5. The germline CDR1 and CDR2 sequences are KGHDR and SFDVKD. The CDR3 runs 15 residues. Original processing methods: Nucleated cell number was recorded as an estimate derived from reference gene primer amplification. Data came from immunoSEQ multiplex PCR; TCRdb stores just in-frame clones and leaves some out. The V and J calls and clone size were taken over from that table, and D and trimming were inferred from the DNA. The sample has just under 350,000 clones, around 87% seen once; the top ten hold roughly 6%.

Sequenced material: peripheral blood. The rearrangement joins TRBV24-1 to TRBJ2-3; 7 nucleotides align to TRBD2. The source is a woman in her forties or fifties with COVID-19, enrolled during active disease. CDR3 amino acids: CATSEPRENTDTQYF. Here the CDR3 DNA reads TGTGCCACCAGTGAGCCGCGGGAGAACACAGATACGCAGTATTTT.